This record concerns one T cell receptor (beta chain) sequence. This specimen comes from a study of blood T cell repertoires in COVID-19. In the original processing: Using reference gene primer amplification, nucleated cell counts were estimated. Libraries were prepared by immunoSEQ multiplex PCR; TCRdb keeps only in-frame clonotypes and omits some of them. The D gene and trimming were derived from the DNA, and the V and J assignments and clone size from that table. Here the sample spans 30,000 to 40,000 clones, approximately 90% being singletons. The TCR sequence derives from a man aged 55 to 70 with acute or convalescent COVID-19. Sequenced material: peripheral blood.

The CDR3 reads CASSPDGAGAYEQYF. The CDR3 nucleotides are TGTGCCAGTAGTCCCGACGGAGCCGGGGCCTACGAGCAGTACTTC. This chain joins TRBV19 and TRBJ2-7; the D gene is possibly TRBD2 (5 bases). The length of the CDR3 is 15 residues. Trimming removed 5 bases from V and 2 bases from J, with 16 bases in between. Germline values: CDR1 LNHDA, CDR2 SQIVND (reference sequence).